The table lists the clone carrying this T cell receptor (beta chain) with a count of one. What it binds is unknown. The V end was cut by 6 bases, the J end by 8 bases, with 20 bases between. CDR1 and CDR2 (germline): SGHKS, YYEKEE (reference sequence). CDR3 size: 14 residues. This sample is part of a study of T cells in localized non-small cell lung cancer. General study findings and limits: Since sequencing was restricted to only one region of the tumor, intratumor heterogeneity remains a possibility. Higher T cell density in the blood was associated with longer overall survival, whereas higher adjacent-lung clonality associated with shorter survival. For the top 100 tumor clones, a median roughly 56 also appeared in adjacent lung. Uninvolved nearby lung showed the greatest T cell clonality, exceeding that found in tumor.

Clones were read by immunoSEQ multiplex PCR, and TCRdb kept only the in-frame ones, dropping some. Here the sample spans tens of thousands of clones, 84% being singletons. The chain joins TRBV5-5 to TRBJ1-2; D may be TRBD1 (6 bases). The sample was peripheral blood, taken before any cancer treatment. This receptor was identified in a female donor at least 60 years old with stage I lung adenocarcinoma. The CDR3 loop reads CASNNRVGEGGYTF. The CDR3 nucleotides read TGTGCCAGCAACAACAGGGTGGGGGAGGGCGGCTACACCTTC.